Following are 16 T cell receptor beta chains from one sample sequenced in a study of T cell responses to AZD1222 COVID-19 vaccine (dated by TCRdb to the early 2020s). The time point tag for this specimen amounts to: baseline before first vaccination. The library relied on the immunoSEQ multiplex PCR assay. The table comes from immuneACCESS by way of TCRdb, which keeps in-frame sequences with V and J called. Part of the clones is missing from these tables; in studies checked, under half for an unresolved V gene and the rest for unknown reasons. For this sample the table gives around 110,000 clones, of which 87% were detected only once. 4% to 5.5% of the sample is taken by the ten largest. The sample in question was peripheral blood, obtained on day 0 of AZD1222 vaccination. These receptors came from an adult in good health.

This rearrangement joins TRBV6-5 to TRBJ1-1; no firm D call. Trimming took off 2 bases at V and 4 bases at J, with 2 bases between the two ends. This CDR3 comprises 11 residues. Per the germline V gene, CDR1 is MNHEY and CDR2 is SVGAGI. CDR3 nucleotide sequence: TGTGCCAGCAGTTACCGCACTGAAGCTTTCTTT. Protein product: CASSYRTEAFF.

V usage is TRBV7-2 and J usage is TRBJ1-5; 8 positions agree with TRBD1. Germline lookup yields CDR1 SGHTA and CDR2 FQGNSA. This CDR3 is built from 16 residues. Trimming cost V 3 bases and J 0 bases; bases outside gene matches: 4. As DNA, the CDR3 is TGTGCCAGCAGCTTTGCTGGGACAGGTAGCAATCAGCCCCAGCATTTT. Protein product: CASSFAGTGSNQPQHF.

The sample holds one count of this clone. The genes are TRBV29-1 and TRBJ2-7, with a possible D match to TRBD1 (5 bases). There are 12 residues in the CDR3. CDR1 and CDR2 from the germline V gene are SQVTM and ANQGSEA. Trimming took off 6 bases at V and 3 bases at J, with 12 bases between the two ends. The CDR3 nucleotides read TGCAGCGTCGCAGGGCCCCACTACGAGCAGTACTTC. Translated, it gives CSVAGPHYEQYF.

The V call is TRBV7-8, the J call TRBJ1-5; 9 nucleotides line up with TRBD1. Losses at the gene ends were 9 bases for V and 0 bases for J; bases not matched to a gene: 12. The CDR3 is 17 residues long. From germline, CDR1 is SGHVS and CDR2 FQNEAQ. This CDR3 reads CASDERTGDYSNQPQHF. The DNA for the CDR3 is TGTGCCAGTGACGAGAGGACAGGGGATTATAGCAATCAGCCCCAGCATTTT.

This rearrangement joins TRBV7-9 to TRBJ1-2, with D perhaps TRBD1 (5 bases). Trimming took 6 bases from V and 6 from J, leaving 20 bases between them. The CDR3 loop spans 15 amino acids. CDR1 is SEHNR and CDR2 is FQNEAQ in the germline V gene (reference sequence). This chain's CDR3 is CASRTQGTLMDGYTF. The CDR3 coding sequence is TGTGCCAGCAGGACCCAGGGAACACTTATGGATGGCTACACCTTC. Based on the CDR3 plus reference TRBV7-9 and TRBJ1-2, the full variable domain is DTGVSQNPRHKITKRGQNVTFRCDPISEHNRLYWYRQTLGQGPEFLTYFQNEAQLEKSRLLSDRFSAERPKGSFSTLEIQRTEQGDSAMYLCASRTQGTLMDGYTFGSGTRLTVV.

This clone was seen a single time. CDR3 bases: TGTGCCAGAGGACAGGGCGGAGTAAACGAGCAGTACTTC. This gives the protein CARGQGGVNEQYF. The chain links TRBV19 to TRBJ2-7; 8 bases line up with TRBD1. The trim removed 9 bases at V and 5 bases at J, leaving 9 bases unmatched. CDR1 is LNHDA, CDR2 SQIVND, per germline (reference sequence). This CDR3 is 13 amino acids long.

The chain carries TRBV28 and TRBJ1-2; D may be TRBD1 (6 bases). CDR1 and CDR2 (germline): MDHEN, SYDVKM. This CDR3 region has 12 residues. Trimming cost V 6 bases and J 5 bases, with 10 bases left between them. The DNA of the CDR3 is TGTGCCAGCAGCCGGACAGTTTATGGCTACACCTTC. This encodes CASSRTVYGYTF.

The CDR3 is CAWETGASYEQYF. The CDR3 DNA follows: TGTGCCTGGGAGACAGGGGCCTCCTACGAGCAGTACTTC. The V call is TRBV30, the J call TRBJ2-7, with TRBD1 matching over 8 bases. The length of the CDR3 is 13 residues. Looked up from germline, CDR1 is GTSNPN and CDR2 is SVGIG (reference sequence). J gave up 0 bases and V 5 bases, and 3 bases lay outside the gene matches.

This clone has only one observation. The chain employs TRBV9 and TRBJ1-3; D remains unclear. This CDR3 region has 13 residues. V lost 7 bases and J lost 5, with 13 bases in between. Germline V lookup: CDR1 SGDLS, CDR2 YYNGEE. This CDR3 reads CASGNSGRNTIYF. The CDR3 bases are TGTGCCAGCGGGAACAGTGGGAGAAACACCATATATTTT. The full variable domain, with the rest looked up from reference TRBV9 and TRBJ1-3, is DSGVTQTPKHLITATGQRVTLRCSPRSGDLSVYWYQQSLDQGLQFLIQYYNGEERAKGNILERFSAQQFPDLHSELNLSSLELGDSALYFCASGNSGRNTIYFGEGSWLTVV.

The J gene is TRBJ1-1, the V gene TRBV5-6, with a tentative D call TRBD1 (5 bases). This CDR3 has 15 residues. Germline V CDR1 and CDR2: SGHDT, YYEEEE. The ends were cut back, 3 bases at V and 0 bases at J, with 12 bases in the middle. The CDR3 DNA is TGTGCCAGCAGCTCCCGGACAACCCTGAACACTGAAGCTTTCTTT. The encoded protein is CASSSRTTLNTEAFF.

The chain has TRBV30 and TRBJ1-5; D is uncertain. CDR1 and CDR2 (germline): GTSNPN, SVGIG (reference sequence). The CDR3 contains 14 residues. V was pared by 3 bases and J by 0 bases, with 9 bases between. CDR3 nucleotides: TGTGCCTGGAGCCCCCTTAATAGCAATCAGCCCCAGCATTTT. Translating gives CAWSPLNSNQPQHF.

This chain uses TRBV24-1 with TRBJ1-2; 7 nucleotides agree with TRBD1. The CDR3 contains 14 residues. CDR1 is KGHDR and CDR2 is SFDVKD in the germline V gene. V shed 6 bases, J shed 6 bases, and the junction held 9 bases outside the gene matches. The CDR3 DNA is TGTGCCACCAGTCGCCGGGACAGAACCGATGGCTACACCTTC. Translating it yields CATSRRDRTDGYTF.

The V and J genes are TRBV15 and TRBJ2-3, with D tentatively TRBD1 (6 bases). This CDR3 is built from 14 residues. V lost 0 bases, J lost 5 bases, and 9 bases lay in between. Germline V gives CDR1 LNHNV, CDR2 YYDKDF (reference sequence). For the CDR3, the DNA is TGTGCCACCAGCAGAGAGGGACAAGGAGATACGCAGTATTTT. Encoded protein: CATSREGQGDTQYF.

The J gene is TRBJ2-3, the V gene TRBV27; D is ambiguous. Germline assignment: CDR1 MNHEY and CDR2 SMNVEV (reference sequence). This CDR3 comprises 14 residues. Trimming shortened V by 6 bases and J by 4 bases, and 14 bases separated the two germline ends. The CDR3 loop is CASSKKWVPDTQYF. The CDR3 bases are TGTGCCAGCAGCAAAAAATGGGTCCCAGATACGCAGTATTTT.

V gene TRBV19 combines with J gene TRBJ2-5; 13 bases are shared with TRBD2. J lost 6 bases, V lost 0 bases, and 7 bases had no gene match. Germline CDR1 is LNHDA and CDR2 is SQIVND (reference sequence). The CDR3 is made up of 17 amino acids. CDR3 sequence reads: CASSIDLRTSGRQTQYF. For the CDR3, the DNA is TGTGCCAGTAGTATAGATCTCAGGACTAGCGGGAGACAGACCCAGTACTTC.

The rearrangement joins TRBV19 to TRBJ2-7, with 10 bases lining up with TRBD1. The V segment lost 7 bases and the J segment 5 bases; nucleotides outside the gene matches: 2. The CDR3 sequence is 12 residues long. The germline gives CDR1 LNHDA, CDR2 SQIVND (reference sequence). CDR3 in amino acids: CASKGQGNEQYF. The CDR3 DNA is TGTGCCAGTAAGGGACAGGGGAACGAGCAGTACTTC.